These 24 T cell receptor beta chains were sequenced from one sample in a study of spatial heterogeneity in lung cancer. Regarding the study as a whole: Counts that tracked tumor mutation counts were those of expanded intratumoral alpha and beta TCRs.

Using its own MiXCR run on the 5' RACE reads, TCRdb lists one record per CDR3 protein. The sample shows roughly 23,000 distinct CDR3 sequences, over 4% of them seen only once. The sample's time point: sample taken at primary tumor resection. Antigens for these TCRs are unknown. The source material was lung tumor tissue, sampled at surgery. These receptors came from a male donor with early-stage non-small cell lung cancer.

This clonotype appeared a few times. This sequence joins TRBV5-1 and TRBJ2-1, with D perhaps TRBD2 (6 bases). CDR3 size: 13 residues. Trimming left V 8 bases short and J 0 bases short, with 9 bases between. Germline V gene sequence: CDR1 SGHRS, CDR2 YFSETQ. The CDR3 DNA sequence: TGCGCCAGTACCGGGAGCTCCTACAATGAGCAGTTCTTC. Its protein product is CASTGSSYNEQFF.

This clonotype was seen at least ten times. V is TRBV28 and J is TRBJ1-6; D is ambiguous. Germline V gene data show CDR1 as MDHEN and CDR2 as SYDVKM. The CDR3 runs 13 residues. Deletions cut 7 bases from V and 8 bases from J, with 12 bases between. CDR3 region: CASTPVGHSPLHF. CDR3 in DNA: TGTGCCAGCACCCCGGTAGGCCATTCACCCCTCCACTTT.

This rearrangement joins TRBV4-2 to TRBJ2-3; D possibly corresponds to TRBD2 (6 bases). Germline loops: CDR1 LGHNA, CDR2 YNFKEQ. V was shortened by 0 bases and J by 6 bases, with 16 bases between the two germline ends. CDR3 length: 16 amino acids. CDR3 loop: CASSQDLKPSGDTQYF. For the CDR3, the DNA is TGTGCCAGCAGCCAAGATCTTAAACCGAGCGGGGATACGCAGTATTTT.

This clonotype was counted many times. CDR3 sequence (DNA): TGCGCCAGCAGCTTGACGGTTGGGCATGAACAGCCCCAGCATTTT. This sequence encodes CASSLTVGHEQPQHF. The chain combines TRBV5-1 with TRBJ1-5; no reliable D call. Trimming removed 1 base at V and 7 bases at J, with 15 bases between. Per the germline V gene, CDR1 is SGHRS and CDR2 is YFSETQ. This CDR3 has 15 residues. The whole variable domain, filled in from reference TRBV5-1 and TRBJ1-5, reads KAGVTQTPRYLIKTRGQQVTLSCSPISGHRSVSWYQQTPGQGLQFLFEYFSETQRNKGNFPGRFSGRQFSNSRSEMNVSTLELGDSALYLCASSLTVGHEQPQHFGDGTRLSIL.

This clonotype was recorded many times. This rearrangement joins TRBV5-1 to TRBJ2-3; D perhaps matches TRBD2 (5 bases). CDR1 and CDR2 from the germline V gene are SGHRS and YFSETQ. The CDR3 is 15 residues long. V was pared by 0 bases and J by 2 bases, with 10 bases between. The CDR3 protein is CASSLAGLYTDTQYF. The DNA of the CDR3 is TGCGCCAGCAGCTTGGCCGGACTTTACACAGATACGCAGTATTTT.

This clonotype was counted many times. The CDR3 reads CASTWTGLDRELFF. The CDR3 DNA is TGTGCCAGCACCTGGACAGGGTTGGACCGGGAGCTGTTTTTT. The chain recombines TRBV6-5 with TRBJ2-2; 8 nucleotides line up with TRBD1. After removal of 7 bases from V and 9 bases from J, the junction contained 10 bases not matched to a gene. The CDR3 is 14 amino acids. Germline V gene lookup returns CDR1 MNHEY and CDR2 SVGAGI.

This clonotype was counted many times. The chain uses TRBV7-8 and TRBJ2-2, with unresolved D. This CDR3 contains 14 residues. V lost 3 bases and J 4 bases, leaving 9 bases between the germline ends. CDR1 and CDR2 (germline): SGHVS, FQNEAQ. The CDR3 protein is CASSFRRATGELFF. DNA of the CDR3: TGTGCCAGCAGCTTTCGACGGGCCACCGGGGAGCTGTTTTTT.

This clonotype was counted ten times or more. V gene TRBV18 combines with J gene TRBJ1-1; possible D gene TRBD1, 6 bases. Germline CDR1 is KGHSH and CDR2 is LQKENI. The CDR3 has 16 residues. V shed 3 bases and J shed 0 bases, with 14 bases lying between them. The CDR3 loop is CASSPRTDIMNTEAFF. The CDR3 coding sequence is TGTGCCAGCTCACCGAGGACAGACATCATGAACACTGAAGCTTTCTTT.

At least ten counts were recorded for this clonotype. The chain has TRBV3-1 and TRBJ2-1; D remains ambiguous. V lost 4 bases and J 3 bases, leaving 10 bases between the germline ends. Per the germline V gene, CDR1 is LGHDT and CDR2 is YNNKEL (reference sequence). CDR3 length: 14 amino acids. Here the CDR3 DNA reads TGTGCCAGCAGCCGTCGGGCGGTCTACAATGAGCAGTTCTTC. Translating gives CASSRRAVYNEQFF.

Ten or more counts support this clonotype. The chain has TRBV28 and TRBJ1-2; D is ambiguous. The V gene lost 8 bases and the J gene lost 1 base, with 8 bases spanning the gap. CDR1 is MDHEN and CDR2 is SYDVKM in the germline V gene. The CDR3 totals 12 residues. The DNA for the CDR3 is TGTGCCAGCTTAGGGATTAACTATGGCTACACCTTC. Amino acids: CASLGINYGYTF.

This clonotype was seen at least ten times. The rearrangement links TRBV19 to TRBJ1-5; TRBD1 aligns across 8 bases. The J segment lost 7 bases and the V segment lost 5 bases, leaving 7 bases of the junction unmatched. This CDR3 has 14 residues. The germline V gene encodes CDR1 LNHDA and CDR2 SQIVND (reference sequence). CDR3 residues: CASSPGQGFQPQHF. CDR3 DNA sequence: TGTGCCAGTAGTCCAGGACAGGGTTTCCAGCCCCAGCATTTT.

This clonotype was seen more than once but under ten times. This may come from a read error, since a much larger clone is one base off. The chain links TRBV18 to TRBJ2-5; D remains ambiguous. Germline CDR1 and CDR2: KGHSH and LQKENI. This CDR3 region has 10 residues. Trimming pared 8 bases from V and 2 bases from J, leaving 3 bases between. The CDR3: CASRQETQYF. The CDR3, as DNA: TGTGCCAGCCGTCAAGAGACCCAGTACTTC. Full variable domain (remainder filled in from reference TRBV18 and TRBJ2-5): NAGVMQNPRHLVRRRGQEARLRCSPMKGHSHVYWYRQLPEEGLKFMVYLQKENIIDESGMPKERFSAEFPKEGPSILRIQQVVRGDSAAYFCASRQETQYFGPGTRLLVL.

This clonotype was observed a handful of times. The rearrangement links TRBV30 to TRBJ2-3; the D is unclear. V lost 5 bases, J lost 1 base, and 22 bases lay in between. The CDR3 is 17 residues long. CDR1 and CDR2 (germline): GTSNPN, SVGIG (reference sequence). The CDR3 DNA follows: TGTGCCTGGGCGAGGCCGTGGAGTCTCGTGGGCACAGATACGCAGTATTTT. Residues: CAWARPWSLVGTDTQYF.

This clonotype was seen ten or more times. V usage is TRBV11-1 and J usage is TRBJ2-1, with D possibly matching TRBD1 (5 bases). The V end was cut by 0 bases, the J end by 0 bases, with 12 bases between. This CDR3 contains 17 residues. Germline CDR1 SGHAT, CDR2 FQDESV (reference sequence). The CDR3 coding sequence is TGTGCCAGCAGCTTAGCGGGGCAGACGAGCTCCTACAATGAGCAGTTCTTC. Its protein product is CASSLAGQTSSYNEQFF.

This clonotype was counted ten times or more. The chain has TRBV24-1 and TRBJ2-1; TRBD1 agrees at 11 bases. There are 17 residues in the CDR3. Germline V gene data show CDR1 as KGHDR and CDR2 as SFDVKD. Unmatched junction bases numbered 5, after V lost 1 base and J lost 4 bases. CDR3 in DNA: TGTGCCACCAGTGATTTTTTAGGGGACAGGGGGTACAATGAGCAGTTCTTC. Translating it yields CATSDFLGDRGYNEQFF.

This clonotype showed up many times. The chain links TRBV27 to TRBJ2-2, with D perhaps TRBD1 or TRBD2 (6 bases each). Per germline, CDR1 MNHEY and CDR2 SMNVEV (reference sequence). CDR3 size: 13 residues. Between the trimmed V and J ends, which lost 10 bases and 0 bases, there was a span of 9 bases. The CDR3 reads CATGGTNTGELFF. In DNA, the CDR3 is TGTGCCACCGGGGGCACGAACACCGGGGAGCTGTTTTTT.

This clonotype showed up many times. This rearrangement joins TRBV5-1 to TRBJ2-5; D is unclear. The CDR3 extends over 14 amino acids. Germline V lookup: CDR1 SGHRS, CDR2 YFSETQ. V was trimmed by 5 bases and J by 2 bases, leaving 13 bases between them. The CDR3 here is CASSYSTGQETQYF. CDR3 bases: TGCGCCAGCAGTTACTCGACTGGGCAAGAGACCCAGTACTTC.

This clonotype was observed many times. This CDR3 reads CASRPLTSVYEQYF. CDR3 coding DNA: TGTGCCAGCAGGCCCTTGACTAGTGTCTACGAGCAGTACTTC. V usage is TRBV6-5 and J usage is TRBJ2-7; a weak D match, TRBD2 (6 bases). The V end was cut by 6 bases, the J end by 3 bases, with 15 bases between. The CDR3 covers 14 residues. Per the germline V gene, CDR1 is MNHEY and CDR2 is SVGAGI.

The table lists this clonotype with many counts. The V and J genes are TRBV20-1 and TRBJ1-5, with D unclear. Germline V CDR1 and CDR2: DFQATT, SNEGSKA (reference sequence). V was trimmed by 2 bases and J by 3 bases, leaving 5 bases between them. The CDR3 runs to 12 residues. CDR3 sequence (DNA): TGCAGTGCTAGAAATCTCAATCAGCCCCAGCATTTT. It is translated as CSARNLNQPQHF.

To note about this clonotype: A single base separates this from a much larger clone, so it may be a read error. V is TRBV6-2 or TRBV6-3 and J is TRBJ2-3; D not certain. V lost 2 bases and J lost 15, with 18 bases in between. Germline assignment: CDR1 MNHEY and CDR2 SVGEGT. The length of the CDR3 is 13 residues. The CDR3 DNA reads TGTGCCAGCAGTTACGAAGCCCGATCCGTGAAATATTTT. It encodes CASSYEARSVKYF.

This clonotype appeared many times. The chain joins TRBV27 to TRBJ2-2; the D call may be TRBD1 or TRBD2 (6 bases each). Germline CDR1 MNHEY, CDR2 SMNVEV (reference sequence). CDR3 size: 16 residues. V was cut by 4 bases and J by 0 bases, with 12 bases left in between. The CDR3 DNA is TGTGCCAGCAGTTGGCGGAGGGGGACGAACACCGGGGAGCTGTTTTTT. Translated, it gives CASSWRRGTNTGELFF.

This clonotype has at least ten counts. V and J are TRBV10-3 and TRBJ1-3; TRBD1 agrees at 7 bases. With 2 bases clipped from V and 7 bases from J, the junction kept 14 bases outside the gene matches. The CDR3 is 17 residues long. Germline V gene lookup returns CDR1 ENHRY and CDR2 SYGVKD. CDR3 protein: CAISEPSFRQGRNTIYF. Written as DNA, the CDR3 is TGTGCCATCAGTGAGCCCTCTTTCCGACAGGGACGGAACACCATATATTTT.

There are many counts of this clonotype. The rearrangement links TRBV11-2 to TRBJ2-1, with a weak D call TRBD2 (5 bases). The CDR3 has 12 residues. V was pared by 6 bases and J by 10 bases, with 13 bases between. CDR1 SGHAT and CDR2 FQNNGV come from the germline V gene. The CDR3 here is CASSFSESEQFF. Written as DNA, the CDR3 is TGTGCCAGCAGTTTTAGCGAATCAGAGCAGTTCTTC.

This clonotype was detected ten times or more. The CDR3 loop reads CASSSGIGEQYF. The DNA of the CDR3 is TGTGCCAGCAGTTCGGGGATTGGCGAGCAGTACTTC. The rearrangement uses TRBV27 and TRBJ2-7; tentatively, D is TRBD2 (5 bases). The V end lost 4 bases, the J end lost 6 bases, and 10 bases lay between the germline ends. This CDR3 has 12 amino acids. The germline gives CDR1 MNHEY, CDR2 SMNVEV (reference sequence).